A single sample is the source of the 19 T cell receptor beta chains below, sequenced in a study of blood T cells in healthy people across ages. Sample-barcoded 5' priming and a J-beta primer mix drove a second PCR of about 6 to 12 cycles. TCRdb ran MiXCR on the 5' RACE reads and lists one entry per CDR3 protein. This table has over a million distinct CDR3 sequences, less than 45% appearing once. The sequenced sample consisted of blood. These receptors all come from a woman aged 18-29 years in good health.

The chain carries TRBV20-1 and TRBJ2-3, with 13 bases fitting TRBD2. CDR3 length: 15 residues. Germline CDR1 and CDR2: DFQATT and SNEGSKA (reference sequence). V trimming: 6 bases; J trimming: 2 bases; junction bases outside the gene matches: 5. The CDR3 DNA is TGCAGTGCAGAAACTAGCGGGGGGGCCACAGATACGCAGTATTTT. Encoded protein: CSAETSGGATDTQYF.

DNA of the CDR3: TGCGCCAGCAGCCAAGATACAGGGGATTGGGACACTGAAGCTTTCTTT. It encodes CASSQDTGDWDTEAFF. The chain has TRBV4-3 and TRBJ1-1; 7 bases line up with TRBD1. CDR1 and CDR2 (germline): LGHNA, YSLEER. The ends lost 0 bases at V and 3 bases at J; junction bases unmatched: 7. The CDR3 contains 16 residues.

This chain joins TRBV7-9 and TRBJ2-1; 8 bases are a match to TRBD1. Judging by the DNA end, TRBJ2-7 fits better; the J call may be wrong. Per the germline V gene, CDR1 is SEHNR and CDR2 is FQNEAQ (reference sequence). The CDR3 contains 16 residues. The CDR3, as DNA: TGTGCCAGCAGCTTATTGGGGACAGGTACCTACAATGAGCAGTACTTC. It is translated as CASSLLGTGTYNEQYF.

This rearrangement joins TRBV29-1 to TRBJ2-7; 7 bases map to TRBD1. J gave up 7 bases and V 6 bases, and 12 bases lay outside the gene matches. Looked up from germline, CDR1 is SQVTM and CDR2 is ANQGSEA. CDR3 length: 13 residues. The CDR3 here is CSVSRQGSNEQYF. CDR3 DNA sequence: TGCAGCGTGAGCCGACAGGGATCCAATGAGCAGTACTTC.

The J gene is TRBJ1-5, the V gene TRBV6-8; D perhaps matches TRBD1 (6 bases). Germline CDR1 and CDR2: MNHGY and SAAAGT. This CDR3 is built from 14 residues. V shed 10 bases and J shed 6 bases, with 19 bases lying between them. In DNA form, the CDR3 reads TGTGCCATCCTTCCAGGGGTTTACGGTCAGCCCCAGCATTTT. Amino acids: CAILPGVYGQPQHF.

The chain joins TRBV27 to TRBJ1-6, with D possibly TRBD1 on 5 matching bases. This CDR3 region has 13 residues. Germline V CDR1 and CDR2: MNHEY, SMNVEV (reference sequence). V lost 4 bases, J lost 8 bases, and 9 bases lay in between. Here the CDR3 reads CASSYDRYSPLHF. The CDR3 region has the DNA TGTGCCAGCAGTTACGACAGATATTCACCCCTCCACTTT.

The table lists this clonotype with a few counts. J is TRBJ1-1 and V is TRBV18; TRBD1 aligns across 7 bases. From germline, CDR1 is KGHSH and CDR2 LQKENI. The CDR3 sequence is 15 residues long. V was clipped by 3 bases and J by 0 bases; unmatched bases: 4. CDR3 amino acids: CASSPRQGVNTEAFF. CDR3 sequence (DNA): TGTGCCAGCTCACCCAGACAGGGTGTGAACACTGAAGCTTTCTTT.

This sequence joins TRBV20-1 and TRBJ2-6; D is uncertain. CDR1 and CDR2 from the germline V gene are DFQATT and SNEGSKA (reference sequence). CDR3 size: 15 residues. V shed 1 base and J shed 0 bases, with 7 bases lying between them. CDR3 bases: TGCAGTGCTAGAGTTCAGATCTCTGGGGCCAACGTCCTGACTTTC. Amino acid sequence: CSARVQISGANVLTF.

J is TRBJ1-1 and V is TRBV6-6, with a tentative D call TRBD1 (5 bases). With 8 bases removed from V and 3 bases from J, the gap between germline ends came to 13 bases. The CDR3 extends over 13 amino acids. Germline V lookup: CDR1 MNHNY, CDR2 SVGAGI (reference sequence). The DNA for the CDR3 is TGTGCCAGCGTCAGGGTCCGGGACACTGAAGCTTTCTTT. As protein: CASVRVRDTEAFF.

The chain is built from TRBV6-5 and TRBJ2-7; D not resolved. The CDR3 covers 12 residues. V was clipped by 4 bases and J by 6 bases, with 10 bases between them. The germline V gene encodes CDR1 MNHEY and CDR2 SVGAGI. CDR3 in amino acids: CASSSECGEQYF. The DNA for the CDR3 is TGTGCCAGCAGTTCGGAGTGCGGCGAGCAGTACTTC.

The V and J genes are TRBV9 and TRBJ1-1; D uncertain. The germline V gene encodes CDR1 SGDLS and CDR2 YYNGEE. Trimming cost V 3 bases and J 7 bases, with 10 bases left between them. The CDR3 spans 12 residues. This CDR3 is CASSANGGEAFF. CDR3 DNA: TGTGCCAGCAGCGCGAATGGTGGTGAAGCTTTCTTT.

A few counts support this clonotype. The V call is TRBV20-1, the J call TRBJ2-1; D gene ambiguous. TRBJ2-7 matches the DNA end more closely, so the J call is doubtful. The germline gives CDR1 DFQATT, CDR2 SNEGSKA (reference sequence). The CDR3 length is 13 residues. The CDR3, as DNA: TGCAGTGCTAGAATCGCAACCTACAATGAGCAGTACTTC. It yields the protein CSARIATYNEQYF.

CDR3 nucleotide sequence: TGTGCCAGCAGTGAAAGCCGGTATAGCAATCAGCCCCAGCATTTT. It yields the protein CASSESRYSNQPQHF. The chain has TRBV6-1 and TRBJ1-5; no firm D call. In germline, CDR1 is MNHNS, CDR2 SASEGT. Trimming left V 2 bases short and J 0 bases short, with 8 bases between. CDR3 length: 15 residues.

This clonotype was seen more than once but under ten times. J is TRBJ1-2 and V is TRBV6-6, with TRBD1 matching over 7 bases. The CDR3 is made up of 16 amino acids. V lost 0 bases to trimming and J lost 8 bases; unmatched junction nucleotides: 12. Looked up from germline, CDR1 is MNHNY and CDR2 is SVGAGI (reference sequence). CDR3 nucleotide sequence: TGTGCCAGCAGTTACTCGATCAGTACAGGGGCCAGCGGCTACACCTTC. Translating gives CASSYSISTGASGYTF.

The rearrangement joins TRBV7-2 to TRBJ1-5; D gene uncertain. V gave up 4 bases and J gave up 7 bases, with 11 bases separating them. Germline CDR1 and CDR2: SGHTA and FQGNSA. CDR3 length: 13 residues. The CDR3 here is CASSSASPQPQHF. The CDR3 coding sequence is TGTGCCAGCAGCTCCGCTAGCCCCCAGCCCCAGCATTTT.

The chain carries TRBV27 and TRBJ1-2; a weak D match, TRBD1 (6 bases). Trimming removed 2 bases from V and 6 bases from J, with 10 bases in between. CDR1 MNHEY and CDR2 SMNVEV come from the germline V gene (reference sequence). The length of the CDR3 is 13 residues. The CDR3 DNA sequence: TGTGCCAGCAGTTTAGCGCAGGGGCATGGCTACACCTTC. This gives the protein CASSLAQGHGYTF.

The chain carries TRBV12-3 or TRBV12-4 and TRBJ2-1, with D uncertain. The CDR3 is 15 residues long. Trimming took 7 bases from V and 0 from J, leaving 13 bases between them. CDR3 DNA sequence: TGTGCCAGCACCGTGGGGATAGGCTCCTACAATGAGCAGTTCTTC. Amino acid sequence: CASTVGIGSYNEQFF.

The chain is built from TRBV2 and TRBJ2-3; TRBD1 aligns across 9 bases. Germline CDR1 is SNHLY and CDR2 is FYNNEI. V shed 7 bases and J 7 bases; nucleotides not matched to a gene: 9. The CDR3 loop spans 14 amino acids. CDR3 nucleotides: TGTGCCAGCAACACAGGGGGCATGGGATATACGCAGTATTTT. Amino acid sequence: CASNTGGMGYTQYF.

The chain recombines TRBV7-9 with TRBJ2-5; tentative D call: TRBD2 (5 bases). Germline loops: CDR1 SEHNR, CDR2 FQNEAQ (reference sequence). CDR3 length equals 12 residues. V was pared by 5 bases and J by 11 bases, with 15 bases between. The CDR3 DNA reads TGTGCCAGCAGCCCCACCGAGGGAGAGCAGTACTTC. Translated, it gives CASSPTEGEQYF.